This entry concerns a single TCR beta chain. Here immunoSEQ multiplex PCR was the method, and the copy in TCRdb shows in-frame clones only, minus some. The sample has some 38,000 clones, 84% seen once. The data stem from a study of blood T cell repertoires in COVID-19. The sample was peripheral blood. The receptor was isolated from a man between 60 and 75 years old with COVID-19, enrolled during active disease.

The CDR3 nucleotides are TGCAGTGCTAGTTTCCCAGGGGGCCCGTACTCCTATAATTCACCCCTCCACTTT. Its translation is CSASFPGGPYSYNSPLHF. J is TRBJ1-6 and V is TRBV20-1, with 8 positions matching TRBD1. The CDR3 length is 18 residues. Germline values: CDR1 DFQATT, CDR2 SNEGSKA (reference sequence). With 3 bases clipped from V and 0 bases from J, the junction kept 10 bases outside the gene matches.